The sequence of this T cell receptor beta chain was determined in a study of T-cell memory formation after mild COVID-19. TCRdb redid the calling of the 5' RACE reads with MiXCR, one entry per CDR3 protein. The sample yields roughly 620,000 distinct CDR3 sequences, roughly 18% seen once. This clonotype was seen just once. The clonotype comes from an adult woman who had mild COVID-19 (a few samples of this study predate the infection). Cell type and time point are not known. The sample consisted of PBMCs or a T cell subset sorted from them (not recorded which).

CDR3 protein: CASSQGLGDGYTF. CDR3 nucleotides: TGTGCCAGCAGCCAAGGGTTGGGGGATGGCTACACCTTC. The chain recombines TRBV3-1 with TRBJ1-2, with D maybe TRBD1 (5 bases). CDR3 length: 13 residues. Looked up from germline, CDR1 is LGHDT and CDR2 is YNNKEL (reference sequence). V was shortened by 1 base and J by 6 bases, with 9 bases between the two germline ends.